The 16 T cell receptor beta chains below were found in one sample sequenced in a study of shared clonotypes between healthy human individuals. Method: immunoSEQ multiplex PCR; TCRdb's copy keeps in-frame clones and lacks some. The sample includes about 2.2 million clones, about 93% seen only once; the top ten take under 2%. Cells designated naive CD8 were CD45RO-negative and were positively selected for CCR7, with terminally differentiated effector memory CD45RA+ cells excluded. Specimen: naive CD8+ T cells from PBMCs. All receptors derive from a young man in good health. Some clones in this sample may be carry-over from other donors' samples.

The J gene is TRBJ2-1, the V gene TRBV5-1; TRBD2 matches at 9 bases. The germline CDR1 and CDR2 sequences are SGHRS and YFSETQ. The CDR3 extends over 15 amino acids. After removal of 4 bases from V and 5 bases from J, the junction contained 7 bases not matched to a gene. CDR3 region: CASSGGLAGNNEQFF. For the CDR3, the DNA is TGCGCCAGCAGCGGGGGCCTAGCGGGAAACAATGAGCAGTTCTTC. Looking up the rest from reference TRBV5-1 and TRBJ2-1 gives the full variable domain: KAGVTQTPRYLIKTRGQQVTLSCSPISGHRSVSWYQQTPGQGLQFLFEYFSETQRNKGNFPGRFSGRQFSNSRSEMNVSTLELGDSALYLCASSGGLAGNNEQFFGPGTRLTVL.

This chain joins TRBV27 and TRBJ2-2, with D unclear. Trimming cost V 7 bases and J 6 bases, with 12 bases left between them. This CDR3 is 13 amino acids long. Germline-derived CDR1 and CDR2 are MNHEY and SMNVEV (reference sequence). CDR3 nucleotide sequence: TGTGCCAGCACCCTGAGAGGAGCCGGGGAGCTGTTTTTT. It translates to CASTLRGAGELFF.

V is TRBV7-3 and J is TRBJ2-1, with D perhaps being TRBD1 or TRBD2 (5 bases each). Germline values: CDR1 SGHTA, CDR2 FQGTGA. This CDR3 comprises 14 residues. V lost 3 bases and J 5 bases, leaving 11 bases between the germline ends. The DNA for the CDR3 is TGTGCCAGCAGCTTGAGGACACTAGACAATGAGCAGTTCTTC. Its translation is CASSLRTLDNEQFF.

The rearrangement joins TRBV25-1 to TRBJ1-1; no reliable D call. Germline CDR1 MGHDK, CDR2 SYGVNS. V was pared by 0 bases and J by 1 base, with 6 bases between. The CDR3 totals 14 residues. CDR3 nucleotide sequence: TGTGCCAGCAGTGAATATGACTGGAACACTGAAGCTTTCTTT. Translating gives CASSEYDWNTEAFF.

The V gene is TRBV30, the J gene TRBJ2-5, with D possibly called TRBD1 or TRBD2 (5 bases each). Judging by the DNA end, TRBJ2-7 fits better; the J call may be wrong. The CDR3 length is 11 residues. Germline V gives CDR1 GTSNPN, CDR2 SVGIG (reference sequence). The CDR3 coding sequence is TGTGCCTGGGATGGGGGCTACGAGCAGTACTTC. It translates to CAWDGGYEQYF.

This sequence joins TRBV4-3 and TRBJ2-3; 11 bases map to TRBD2. This CDR3 has 19 amino acids. V dropped 3 bases and J dropped 2; count of bases not matched to a gene: 13. Germline CDR1 reads LGHNA; CDR2 reads YSLEER. Here the CDR3 reads CASSQRGSGRAPPTDTQYF. DNA of the CDR3: TGCGCCAGCAGCCAGAGGGGTAGCGGGAGGGCCCCACCCACAGATACGCAGTATTTT.

The V call is TRBV5-1, the J call TRBJ2-7; no definite D call. CDR1 and CDR2 (germline): SGHRS, YFSETQ. Trimming left V 1 base short and J 1 base short, with 18 bases between. The length of the CDR3 is 17 residues. CDR3 nucleotides: TGCGCCAGCAGCTTGTGGCAAACGGGCCCGCGATCCTACGAGCAGTACTTC. It codes for CASSLWQTGPRSYEQYF.

The rearrangement links TRBV7-2 to TRBJ2-7; maybe TRBD1 (6 bases). Looked up from germline, CDR1 is SGHTA and CDR2 is FQGNSA. The CDR3 length is 15 residues. V lost 5 bases to trimming and J lost 7 bases, with 21 bases between them. The CDR3 is CASSPRDTYFKEQYF. Here the CDR3 DNA reads TGTGCCAGCAGCCCCCGGGACACCTACTTCAAGGAGCAGTACTTC.

V and J are TRBV11-2 and TRBJ2-6; D remains unclear. Trimming took off 5 bases at V and 0 bases at J, with 11 bases between the two ends. This CDR3 has 16 amino acids. From germline, CDR1 is SGHAT and CDR2 FQNNGV. CDR3 in amino acids: CASSPEVVSGANVLTF. As DNA, the CDR3 is TGTGCCAGCAGCCCCGAAGTAGTCTCTGGGGCCAACGTCCTGACTTTC.

The genes are TRBV9 and TRBJ2-5; 8 nucleotides agree with TRBD1. The germline CDR1 and CDR2 sequences are SGDLS and YYNGEE. Unmatched junction bases numbered 7, after V lost 3 bases and J lost 6 bases. The CDR3 sequence is 14 residues long. Written as DNA, the CDR3 is TGTGCCAGCAGCGACGGACAGGGTGGGCAGACCCAGTACTTC. Translation: CASSDGQGGQTQYF.

The chain carries TRBV5-6 and TRBJ2-5; D assignment may be TRBD1 or TRBD2 (5 bases each). Germline loops: CDR1 SGHDT, CDR2 YYEEEE. The CDR3 runs 14 residues. V lost 0 bases and J 3 bases, leaving 9 bases between the germline ends. CDR3 sequence: CASSLVQEEETQYF. The CDR3, as DNA: TGTGCCAGCAGCTTGGTACAGGAGGAAGAGACCCAGTACTTC.

This clone has more than one count but fewer than ten. The same CDR3 can be traced to other DNA sequences in this sample. V gene TRBV7-9 combines with J gene TRBJ1-2, with a possible D match to TRBD1 (6 bases). The CDR3 covers 13 residues. Trimming took off 3 bases at V and 1 base at J, with 6 bases between the two ends. Germline V gene data show CDR1 as SEHNR and CDR2 as FQNEAQ (reference sequence). The CDR3 protein is CASSLDSNYGYTF. The CDR3 nucleotides are TGTGCCAGCAGCTTGGACAGTAACTATGGCTACACCTTC.

V is TRBV19 and J is TRBJ1-5, with D possibly being TRBD1 (5 bases). The CDR3 runs 16 residues. Germline V gene lookup returns CDR1 LNHDA and CDR2 SQIVND (reference sequence). Trimming took 7 bases from V and 5 from J, leaving 21 bases between them. CDR3 in amino acids: CASIRRPGRVDQPQHF. The CDR3 DNA follows: TGTGCCAGTATTAGGAGACCGGGACGGGTTGATCAGCCCCAGCATTTT.

The chain employs TRBV28 and TRBJ1-2; D ambiguous. CDR1 is MDHEN, CDR2 SYDVKM, per germline. Trimming stripped 6 bases from V and 4 bases from J, with 12 bases between. CDR3 length: 13 residues. In nucleotides, the CDR3 is TGTGCCAGCAGAATCGGGCAGACCTATGGCTACACCTTC. It is translated as CASRIGQTYGYTF.

This chain joins TRBV5-1 and TRBJ2-7, with 7 bases lining up with TRBD2. The CDR3 has 13 residues. V trimming: 1 base; J trimming: 7 bases; junction bases outside the gene matches: 5. Germline V gene sequence: CDR1 SGHRS, CDR2 YFSETQ. CDR3 protein: CASSLSGGREQYF. As DNA, the CDR3 is TGCGCCAGCAGCTTGTCGGGCGGGAGAGAGCAGTACTTC.

The chain links TRBV7-2 to TRBJ2-7, with no clear D. This CDR3 spans 16 amino acids. CDR1 SGHTA and CDR2 FQGNSA come from the germline V gene. Trimming took 3 bases from V and 1 from J, leaving 16 bases between them. CDR3 in DNA: TGTGCCAGCAGCTTTACAACGAGACCCCCATCCTACGAGCAGTACTTC. Translated, it gives CASSFTTRPPSYEQYF.